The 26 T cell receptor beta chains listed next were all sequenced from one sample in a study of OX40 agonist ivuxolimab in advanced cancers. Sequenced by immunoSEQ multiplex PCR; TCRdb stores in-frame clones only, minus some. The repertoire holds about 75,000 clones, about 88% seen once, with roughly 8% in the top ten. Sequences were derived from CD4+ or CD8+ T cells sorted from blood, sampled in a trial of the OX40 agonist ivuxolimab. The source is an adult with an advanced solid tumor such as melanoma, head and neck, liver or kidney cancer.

CDR3 bases: TGTGCCAGTAGTATCGGGCAGGGACTAGAGACCCAGTACTTC. Its protein is CASSIGQGLETQYF. This chain connects TRBV19 to TRBJ2-5; maybe TRBD2 (6 bases). This CDR3 comprises 14 residues. V lost 3 bases and J lost 4, with 12 bases in between. Per germline, CDR1 LNHDA and CDR2 SQIVND (reference sequence).

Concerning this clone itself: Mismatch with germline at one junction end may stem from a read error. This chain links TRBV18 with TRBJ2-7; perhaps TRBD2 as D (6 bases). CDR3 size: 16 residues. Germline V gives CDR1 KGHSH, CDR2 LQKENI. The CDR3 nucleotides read TGTGCCAGCTCACCACCCGGGAGAGGGAACTCCCACGAGCAGTACTTC. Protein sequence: CASSPPGRGNSHEQYF.

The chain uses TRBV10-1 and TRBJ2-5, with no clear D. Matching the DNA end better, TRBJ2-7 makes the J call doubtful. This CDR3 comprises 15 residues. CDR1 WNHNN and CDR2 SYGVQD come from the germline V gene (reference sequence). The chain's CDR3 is CASSWGCPVFYEQYF. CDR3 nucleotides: TGCGCCAGCAGTTGGGGATGCCCTGTCTTCTACGAGCAGTACTTC.

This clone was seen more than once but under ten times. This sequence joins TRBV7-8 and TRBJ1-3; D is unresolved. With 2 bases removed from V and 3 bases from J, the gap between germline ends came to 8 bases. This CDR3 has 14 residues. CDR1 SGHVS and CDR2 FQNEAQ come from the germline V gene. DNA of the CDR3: TGTGCCAGCAGCTTAAGGGCAGTTGGAAACACCATATATTTT. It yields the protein CASSLRAVGNTIYF.

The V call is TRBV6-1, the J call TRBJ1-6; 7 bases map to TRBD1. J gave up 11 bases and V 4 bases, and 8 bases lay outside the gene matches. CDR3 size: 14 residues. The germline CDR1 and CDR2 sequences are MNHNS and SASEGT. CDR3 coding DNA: TGTGCCAGCAGTGTGGGACAGTCGGACACACCCCTCCACTTT. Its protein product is CASSVGQSDTPLHF.

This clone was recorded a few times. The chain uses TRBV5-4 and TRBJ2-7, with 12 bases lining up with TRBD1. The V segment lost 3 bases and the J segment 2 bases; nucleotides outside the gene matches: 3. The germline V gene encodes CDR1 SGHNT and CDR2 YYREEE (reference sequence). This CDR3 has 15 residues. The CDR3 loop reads CASSWGTGGTYEQYF. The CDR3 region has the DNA TGTGCCAGCAGCTGGGGGACAGGGGGCACCTACGAGCAGTACTTC.

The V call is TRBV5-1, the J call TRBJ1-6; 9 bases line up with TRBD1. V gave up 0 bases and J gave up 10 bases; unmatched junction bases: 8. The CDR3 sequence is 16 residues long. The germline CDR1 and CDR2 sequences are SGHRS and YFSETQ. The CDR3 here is CASSLAKDRGFSPLHF. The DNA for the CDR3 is TGCGCCAGCAGCTTGGCGAAGGACAGGGGATTCTCACCCCTCCACTTT.

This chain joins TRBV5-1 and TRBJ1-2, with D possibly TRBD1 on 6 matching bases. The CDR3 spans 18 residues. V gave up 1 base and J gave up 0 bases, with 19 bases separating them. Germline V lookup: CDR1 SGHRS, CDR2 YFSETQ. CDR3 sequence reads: CASSLLYRAALANYGYTF. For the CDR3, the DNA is TGCGCCAGCAGCTTGCTTTACAGGGCAGCCCTAGCTAACTATGGCTACACCTTC.

Here the CDR3 DNA reads TGTGCCAGCAGCTTGGGGGGCCCTAGCTCCTACAATGAGCAGTTCTTC. This gives the protein CASSLGGPSSYNEQFF. The chain carries TRBV5-4 and TRBJ2-1, with D possibly matching TRBD1 (5 bases). Trimming shortened V by 0 bases and J by 0 bases, and 10 bases separated the two germline ends. Per germline, CDR1 SGHNT and CDR2 YYREEE (reference sequence). There are 16 residues in the CDR3.

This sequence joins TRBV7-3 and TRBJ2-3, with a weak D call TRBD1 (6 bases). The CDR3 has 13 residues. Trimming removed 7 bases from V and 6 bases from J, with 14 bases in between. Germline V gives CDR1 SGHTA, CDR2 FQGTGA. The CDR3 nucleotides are TGTGCCAGCACCACACAGGGTGGGGATACGCAGTATTTT. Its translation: CASTTQGGDTQYF.

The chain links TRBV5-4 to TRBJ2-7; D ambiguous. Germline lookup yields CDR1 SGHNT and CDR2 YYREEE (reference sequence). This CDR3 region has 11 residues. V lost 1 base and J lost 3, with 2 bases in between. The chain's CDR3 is CASSLNYEQYF. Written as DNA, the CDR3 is TGTGCCAGCAGCTTGAACTACGAGCAGTACTTC. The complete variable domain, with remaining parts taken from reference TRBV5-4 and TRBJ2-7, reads ETGVTQSPTHLIKTRGQQVTLRCSSQSGHNTVSWYQQALGQGPQFIFQYYREEENGRGNFPPRFSGLQFPNYSSELNVNALELDDSALYLCASSLNYEQYFGPGTRLTVT.

CDR3 nucleotide sequence: TGTGCCAGCAGCCCGGATATGAACACTGAAGCTTTCTTT. As protein: CASSPDMNTEAFF. The rearrangement joins TRBV2 to TRBJ1-1, with D unresolved. The CDR3 length is 13 residues. V was clipped by 6 bases and J by 0 bases, with 8 bases between them. From germline, CDR1 is SNHLY and CDR2 FYNNEI.

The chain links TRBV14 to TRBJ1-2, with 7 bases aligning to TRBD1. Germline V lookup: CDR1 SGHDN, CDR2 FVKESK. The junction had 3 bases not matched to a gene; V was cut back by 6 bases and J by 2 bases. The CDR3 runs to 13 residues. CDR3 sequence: CASSPDRNYGYTF. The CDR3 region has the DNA TGTGCCAGCAGTCCGGACAGGAACTATGGCTACACCTTC.

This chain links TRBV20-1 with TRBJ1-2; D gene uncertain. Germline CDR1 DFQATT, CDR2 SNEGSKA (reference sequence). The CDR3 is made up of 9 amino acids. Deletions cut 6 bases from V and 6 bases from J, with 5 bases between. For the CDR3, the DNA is TGCAGTGCGGGGAATGGCTACACCTTC. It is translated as CSAGNGYTF.

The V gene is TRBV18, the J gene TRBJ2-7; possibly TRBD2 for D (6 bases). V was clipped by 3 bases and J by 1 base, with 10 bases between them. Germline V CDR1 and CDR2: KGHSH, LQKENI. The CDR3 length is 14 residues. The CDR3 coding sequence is TGTGCCAGCTCACCTATTCGGGGGTCCTACGAGCAGTACTTC. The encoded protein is CASSPIRGSYEQYF.

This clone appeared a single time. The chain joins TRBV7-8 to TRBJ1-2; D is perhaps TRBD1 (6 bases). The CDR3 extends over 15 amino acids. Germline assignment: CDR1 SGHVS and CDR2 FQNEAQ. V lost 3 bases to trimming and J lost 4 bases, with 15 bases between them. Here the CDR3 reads CASSFSTGNTYGYTF. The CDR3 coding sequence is TGTGCCAGCAGCTTCTCGACAGGCAACACCTATGGCTACACCTTC. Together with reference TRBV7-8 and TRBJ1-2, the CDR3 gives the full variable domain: GAGVSQSPRYKVAKRGQDVALRCDPISGHVSLFWYQQALGQGPEFLTYFQNEAQLDKSGLPSDRFFAERPEGSVSTLKIQRTQQEDSAVYLCASSFSTGNTYGYTFGSGTRLTVV.

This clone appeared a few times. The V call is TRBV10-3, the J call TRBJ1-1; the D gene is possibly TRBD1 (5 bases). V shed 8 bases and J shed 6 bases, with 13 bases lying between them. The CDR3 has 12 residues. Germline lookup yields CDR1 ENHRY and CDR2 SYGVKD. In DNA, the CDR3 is TGTGCCATCTCGAGGGGCGACGCTGAAGCTTTCTTT. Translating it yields CAISRGDAEAFF.

CDR3 region: CASSLSGANTGELFF. DNA for the CDR3: TGTGCCAGCAGCCTTAGCGGGGCGAACACCGGGGAGCTGTTTTTT. V usage is TRBV6-4 and J usage is TRBJ2-2; TRBD2 agrees at 8 bases. The junction had 3 bases not matched to a gene; V was cut back by 6 bases and J by 0 bases. This CDR3 comprises 15 residues. The germline gives CDR1 MRHNA, CDR2 SNTAGT.

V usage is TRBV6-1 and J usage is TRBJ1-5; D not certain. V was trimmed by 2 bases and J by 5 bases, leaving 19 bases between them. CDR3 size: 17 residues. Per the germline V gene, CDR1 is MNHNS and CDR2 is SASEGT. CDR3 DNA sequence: TGTGCCAGCAGTGAAACAGTTTTTGCGAGGGATCATCAGCCCCAGCATTTT. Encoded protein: CASSETVFARDHQPQHF.

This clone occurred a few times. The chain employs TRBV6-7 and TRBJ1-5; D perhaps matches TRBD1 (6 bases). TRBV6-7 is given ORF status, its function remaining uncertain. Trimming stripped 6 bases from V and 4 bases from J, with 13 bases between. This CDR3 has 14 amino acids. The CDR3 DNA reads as TGTGCCAGCAGGGGGGGACATCTGAATCAGCCCCAGCATTTT. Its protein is CASRGGHLNQPQHF.

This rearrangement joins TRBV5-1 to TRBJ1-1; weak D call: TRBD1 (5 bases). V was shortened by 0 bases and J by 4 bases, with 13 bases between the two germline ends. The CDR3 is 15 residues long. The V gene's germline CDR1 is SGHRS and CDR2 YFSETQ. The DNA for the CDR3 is TGCGCCAGCAGCTTGGATCTAGGGACGGGCACTGAAGCTTTCTTT. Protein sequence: CASSLDLGTGTEAFF.

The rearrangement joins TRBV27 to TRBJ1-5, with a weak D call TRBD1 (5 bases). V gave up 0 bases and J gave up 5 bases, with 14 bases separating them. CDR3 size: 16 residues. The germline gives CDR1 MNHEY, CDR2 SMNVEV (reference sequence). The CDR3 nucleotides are TGTGCCAGCAGTTTATCTCTGCAGGGAGTGGATCAGCCCCAGCATTTT. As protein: CASSLSLQGVDQPQHF.

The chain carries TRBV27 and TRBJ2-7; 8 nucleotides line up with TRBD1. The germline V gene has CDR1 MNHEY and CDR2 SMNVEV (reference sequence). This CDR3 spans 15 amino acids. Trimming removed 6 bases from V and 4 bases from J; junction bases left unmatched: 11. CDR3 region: CASSLRAGTGYEQYF. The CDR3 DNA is TGTGCCAGCAGCTTAAGGGCCGGGACAGGATACGAGCAGTACTTC.

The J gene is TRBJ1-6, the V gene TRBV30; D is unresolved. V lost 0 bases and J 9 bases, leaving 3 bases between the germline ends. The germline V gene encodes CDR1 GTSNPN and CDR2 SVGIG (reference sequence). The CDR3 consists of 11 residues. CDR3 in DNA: TGTGCCTGGAGTGTCAGTTCACCCCTCCACTTT. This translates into CAWSVSSPLHF.

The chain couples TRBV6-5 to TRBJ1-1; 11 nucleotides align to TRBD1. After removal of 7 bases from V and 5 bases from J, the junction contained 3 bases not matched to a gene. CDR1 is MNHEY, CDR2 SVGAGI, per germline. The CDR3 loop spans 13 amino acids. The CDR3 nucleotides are TGTGCCAGCACTTGGGACAGGGGGACTGAAGCTTTCTTT. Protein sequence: CASTWDRGTEAFF.

The CDR3 sequence: CASSPRGGFPGTQYF. The CDR3 DNA follows: TGTGCCAGCAGCCCCCGTGGAGGGTTCCCGGGGACCCAGTACTTC. The V and J genes are TRBV7-2 and TRBJ2-5; tentatively, D is TRBD2 (6 bases). The CDR3 has 15 amino acids. Germline V lookup: CDR1 SGHTA, CDR2 FQGNSA. The V gene lost 5 bases and the J gene lost 7 bases, with 20 bases spanning the gap. The complete variable domain, with remaining parts taken from reference TRBV7-2 and TRBJ2-5, reads GAGVSQSPSNKVTEKGKDVELRCDPISGHTALYWYRQSLGQGLEFLIYFQGNSAPDKSGLPSDRFSAERTGGSVSTLTIQRTQQEDSAVYLCASSPRGGFPGTQYFGPGTRLLVL.